The 14 T cell receptor beta chains in this list originate from one sample, sequenced in a study of shared T cell receptors in the human thymus. Produced via immunoSEQ multiplex PCR; TCRdb's table is partial and in-frame only. Of just under 550,000 clones listed, roughly 74% are singletons. The same data also went into a second study, on human thymus T cells.

What was sequenced was thymocytes. These TCRs come from a boy younger than two with a congenital heart defect.

The J gene is TRBJ2-3, the V gene TRBV30; TRBD2 might be the D (5 bases). Germline V CDR1 and CDR2: GTSNPN, SVGIG (reference sequence). The V and J ends lost 3 bases and 4 bases respectively, with 23 bases between them. This CDR3 contains 17 residues. CDR3 loop: CAWRARGPGGSADTQYF. CDR3 DNA: TGTGCCTGGAGGGCCCGAGGGCCCGGTGGGAGCGCAGATACGCAGTATTTT.

The chain recombines TRBV28 with TRBJ1-2, with D unclear. The germline V and J ends were trimmed by 3 bases and 3 bases, with 14 bases remaining between them. CDR1 MDHEN and CDR2 SYDVKM come from the germline V gene. The CDR3 is 15 amino acids. DNA of the CDR3: TGTGCCAGCAGTTTTATTAGAGAACGGGACTATGGCTACACCTTC. Translating it yields CASSFIRERDYGYTF.

The CDR3, as DNA: TGTGCCAGCAGCTTGGGAGTAGCGGGAGCTCCCACAGATACGCAGTATTTT. This gives the protein CASSLGVAGAPTDTQYF. The chain employs TRBV5-4 and TRBJ2-3; the match to TRBD2 covers 9 bases. The CDR3 contains 17 residues. CDR1 and CDR2 (germline): SGHNT, YYREEE (reference sequence). With 0 bases clipped from V and 2 bases from J, the junction kept 7 bases outside the gene matches.

The J gene is TRBJ1-1, the V gene TRBV10-3; unclear D gene. The V gene's germline CDR1 is ENHRY and CDR2 SYGVKD. The CDR3 loop spans 15 amino acids. The V gene lost 4 bases and the J gene lost 4 bases, with 16 bases spanning the gap. CDR3 residues: CAISALGREGTEAFF. CDR3 DNA sequence: TGTGCCATCAGTGCTCTCGGCCGGGAGGGCACTGAAGCTTTCTTT.

This clone was counted a few times. The chain joins TRBV14 to TRBJ2-7; a weak D match, TRBD2 (5 bases). The CDR3 runs 16 residues. V gave up 4 bases and J gave up 0 bases, with 16 bases separating them. Germline CDR1 SGHDN, CDR2 FVKESK. In DNA, the CDR3 is TGTGCCAGCAGCCGAGGCCGGTCGGGGAGCTCCTACGAGCAGTACTTC. This encodes CASSRGRSGSSYEQYF.

As for this clone: Other nucleotide sequences in the sample specify the same CDR3. The CDR3 nucleotides are TGTGCCAGCAGTGAGACAGGGGGGGAGACCCAGTACTTC. Its protein is CASSETGGETQYF. The rearrangement links TRBV2 to TRBJ2-5, with TRBD1 identical over 9 bases. V was clipped by 3 bases and J by 5 bases; unmatched bases: 1. Germline CDR1 and CDR2: SNHLY and FYNNEI. The CDR3 runs 13 residues.

The chain couples TRBV5-6 to TRBJ2-5, with 7 nucleotides matching TRBD2. TRBJ2-7 explains the end of the DNA better; the J call may be wrong. This CDR3 is 15 amino acids long. Germline CDR1 reads SGHDT; CDR2 reads YYEEEE. The CDR3 DNA reads TGTGCCAGCAGCTTGGCCGGCGGGAGTCCGTACGAGCAGTACTTC. Its translation is CASSLAGGSPYEQYF.

The chain employs TRBV5-6 and TRBJ2-1, with 7 bases matching TRBD2. This CDR3 has 16 residues. The V gene end was trimmed by 4 bases and the J gene end by 0 bases; junction bases not matched to a gene: 7. The germline V gene encodes CDR1 SGHDT and CDR2 YYEEEE. The CDR3 coding sequence is TGTGCCAGCAGCCCGGTAGCGGGTCCCTCCTACAATGAGCAGTTCTTC. This translates into CASSPVAGPSYNEQFF.

The chain uses TRBV11-2 and TRBJ2-1; 8 bases map to TRBD1. The junction had 5 bases not matched to a gene; V was cut back by 4 bases and J by 3 bases. CDR1 SGHAT and CDR2 FQNNGV come from the germline V gene. The CDR3 is 15 amino acids. The CDR3 reads CASSCGQGRYNEQFF. CDR3 bases: TGTGCCAGCAGCTGTGGACAGGGTCGCTACAATGAGCAGTTCTTC.

This clone was counted a few times. This sequence joins TRBV4-1 and TRBJ1-4, with a tentative D call TRBD1 (5 bases). There are 16 residues in the CDR3. The germline CDR1 and CDR2 sequences are MGHRA and YSYEKL. The germline V and J ends were trimmed by 0 bases and 5 bases, with 13 bases remaining between them. The CDR3 sequence is CASSQDTNRQNEKLFF. CDR3 DNA sequence: TGCGCCAGCAGCCAAGATACGAACAGGCAGAATGAAAAACTGTTTTTT.

J is TRBJ2-5 and V is TRBV27; TRBD2 matches at 12 bases. J was trimmed by 9 bases and V by 6 bases; bases with no gene match: 5. CDR3 length equals 13 residues. The germline gives CDR1 MNHEY, CDR2 SMNVEV (reference sequence). CDR3 in DNA: TGTGCCAGCAGCGGACTAGCGGGACGGGCCCAGTACTTC. It codes for CASSGLAGRAQYF.

This CDR3 is CSVGPGPYNEQFF. CDR3 sequence (DNA): TGCAGCGTGGGGCCCGGACCCTACAATGAGCAGTTCTTC. The rearrangement joins TRBV29-1 to TRBJ2-1; D may be TRBD1 (5 bases). CDR1 and CDR2 (germline): SQVTM, ANQGSEA. V lost 6 bases to trimming and J lost 2 bases, with 11 bases between them. The CDR3 is 13 residues long.

The chain employs TRBV13 and TRBJ1-1, with D maybe TRBD1 (6 bases). V dropped 6 bases and J dropped 10 bases, with 18 bases sitting between them. CDR1 is PRHDT, CDR2 FYEKMQ, per germline (reference sequence). CDR3 length: 13 amino acids. The CDR3 reads CASRPEQGKGAFF. The CDR3 DNA sequence: TGTGCCAGCAGACCGGAACAGGGTAAGGGAGCTTTCTTT.

This chain uses TRBV18 with TRBJ1-2; unclear D gene. The V end lost 5 bases, the J end lost 1 base, and 17 bases lay between the germline ends. CDR3 length: 16 residues. CDR1 and CDR2 (germline): KGHSH, LQKENI. This CDR3 is CASSTDKQFINYGYTF. The CDR3 DNA follows: TGTGCCAGCTCAACAGACAAACAATTTATTAACTATGGCTACACCTTC.